The clone carrying this T cell receptor (beta chain) was observed a handful of times. The target antigen is unknown. CDR3 length: 11 amino acids. Germline loops: CDR1 MNHEY, CDR2 SMNVEV (reference sequence). V lost 0 bases to trimming and J lost 11 bases, with 5 bases between them. The data were obtained in a study of T cells in Graves' hyperthyroidism and ophthalmopathy. The study's findings and limits: Most thyroid clonotypes expanded above 0.001 were also detected in blood.

Any patient presenting with uncontrolled infection, other autoimmune disease, pregnancy or lactation was left out. It was RNA transcripts that yielded the amplified TCR beta CDR3 regions. A first-round RT-PCR of the TCR CDR3 used the HTBI primer set. TCRdb reprocessed the multiplex PCR reads via MiXCR and lists one record per CDR3 protein. The sample holds 300,000 to 500,000 distinct CDR3 sequences, roughly an eighth seen once. V is TRBV27 and J is TRBJ2-1; no clear D. The source is a man between 45 and 60 years old with Graves' ophthalmopathy. The sequenced material came from blood. The CDR3 spells CASSLSAKQFF. In DNA, the CDR3 is TGTGCCAGCAGTTTATCGGCTAAGCAGTTCTTC.